This T cell receptor (beta chain) derives from a study of T-cell memory formation after mild COVID-19. About the research overall: TCR clusters were mostly confined to one donor each.

Study conclusions and caveats: Those CD4+ clones that contracted were mainly in CM and EM (CD8+ ones in EMRA). Whether second-wave clones peaking at day 37 were SARS-CoV-2 specific went unconfirmed.

CDR3 size: 14 residues. The germline V gene encodes CDR1 KGHDR and CDR2 SFDVKD. V shed 3 bases and J shed 7 bases, with 14 bases lying between them. TCR alpha and TCR beta cDNA libraries carrying sample barcodes and UMIs were produced by 5'RACE using constant-segment primers. MiXCR, applied by TCRdb to the 5' RACE reads, yields one record per CDR3 protein. The repertoire includes about 450,000 distinct CDR3 sequences, 20% to 25% of them detected once, and around 12% sits in the top ten. About this clonotype itself: The antigen remains unidentified.

The rearrangement joins TRBV24-1 to TRBJ1-1, with TRBD1 as a possible D gene (5 bases). The TCR was taken from an adult woman who had mild COVID-19 (a few samples of this study predate the infection). Cell type and time point are not known. The sample consisted of PBMCs or a T cell subset sorted from them (not recorded which). For the CDR3, the DNA is TGTGCCACCAGTGATCCAGGGACCCCGAGTGAAGCTTTCTTT. Translating gives CATSDPGTPSEAFF.